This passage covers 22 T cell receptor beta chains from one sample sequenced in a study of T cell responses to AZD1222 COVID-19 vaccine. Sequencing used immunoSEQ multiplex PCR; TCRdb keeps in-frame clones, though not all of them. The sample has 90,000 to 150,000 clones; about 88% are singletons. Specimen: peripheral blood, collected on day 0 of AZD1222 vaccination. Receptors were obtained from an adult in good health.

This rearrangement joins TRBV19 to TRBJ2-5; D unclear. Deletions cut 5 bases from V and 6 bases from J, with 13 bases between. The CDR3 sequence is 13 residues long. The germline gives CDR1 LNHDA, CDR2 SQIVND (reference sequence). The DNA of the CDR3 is TGTGCCAGTAGTCGAGGCCCGTTGCAGACCCAGTACTTC. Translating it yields CASSRGPLQTQYF.

The CDR3 DNA reads TGTGCCAGCAGTGATTTCGACGACCGGGACCCCCGGTTCTTC. Protein product: CASSDFDDRDPRFF. The rearrangement uses TRBV2 and TRBJ2-1; D is tentatively TRBD1 or TRBD2 (5 bases each). Germline CDR1 and CDR2: SNHLY and FYNNEI. Trimming shortened V by 3 bases and J by 15 bases, and 21 bases separated the two germline ends. The CDR3 totals 14 residues.

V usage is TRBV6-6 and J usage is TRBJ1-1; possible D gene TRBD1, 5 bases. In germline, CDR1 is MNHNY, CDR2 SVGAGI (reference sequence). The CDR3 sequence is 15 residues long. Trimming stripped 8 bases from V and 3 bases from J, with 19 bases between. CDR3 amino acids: CASLYWAGKDTEAFF. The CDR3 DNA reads TGTGCCAGCCTTTACTGGGCAGGGAAGGACACTGAAGCTTTCTTT.

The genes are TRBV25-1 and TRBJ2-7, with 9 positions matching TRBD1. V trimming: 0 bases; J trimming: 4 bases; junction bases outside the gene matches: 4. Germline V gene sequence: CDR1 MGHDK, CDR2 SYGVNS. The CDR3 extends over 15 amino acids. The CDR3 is CASSEYKGTGYEQYF. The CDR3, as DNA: TGTGCCAGCAGTGAATATAAGGGGACAGGGTACGAGCAGTACTTC.

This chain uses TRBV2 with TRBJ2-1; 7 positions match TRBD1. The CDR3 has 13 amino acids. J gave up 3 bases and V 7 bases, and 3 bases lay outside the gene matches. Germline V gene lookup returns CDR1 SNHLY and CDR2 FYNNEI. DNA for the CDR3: TGTGCCAGCAATAGACAGGGCTACAATGAGCAGTTCTTC. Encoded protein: CASNRQGYNEQFF.

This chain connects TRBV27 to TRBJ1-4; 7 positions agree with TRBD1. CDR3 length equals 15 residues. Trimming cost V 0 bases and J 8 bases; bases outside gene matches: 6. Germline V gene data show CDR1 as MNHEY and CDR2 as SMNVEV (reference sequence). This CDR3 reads CASSLSTGSEEKLFF. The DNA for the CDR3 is TGTGCCAGCAGTTTATCGACAGGGAGTGAAGAAAAACTGTTTTTT.

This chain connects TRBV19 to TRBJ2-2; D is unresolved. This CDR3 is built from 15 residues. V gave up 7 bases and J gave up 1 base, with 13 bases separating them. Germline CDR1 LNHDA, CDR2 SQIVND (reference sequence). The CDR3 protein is CASNHLTVNTGELFF. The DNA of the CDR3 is TGTGCCAGTAACCATTTGACGGTGAACACCGGGGAGCTGTTTTTT.

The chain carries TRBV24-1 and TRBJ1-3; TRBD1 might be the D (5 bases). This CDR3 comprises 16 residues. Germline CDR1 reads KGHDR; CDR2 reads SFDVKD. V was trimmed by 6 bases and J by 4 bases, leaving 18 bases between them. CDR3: CATSQGPSSYGNTIYF. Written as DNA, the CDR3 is TGTGCCACCAGTCAGGGACCGAGCTCTTACGGAAACACCATATATTTT.

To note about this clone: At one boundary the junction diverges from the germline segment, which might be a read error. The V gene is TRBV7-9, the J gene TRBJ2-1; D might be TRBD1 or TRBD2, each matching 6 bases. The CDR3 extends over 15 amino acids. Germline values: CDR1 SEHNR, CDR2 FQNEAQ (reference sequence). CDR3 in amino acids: CASSSFGGSNNEQFF. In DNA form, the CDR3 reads TGTGCCAGCAGCTCTTTCGGGGGCTCCAACAATGAGCAGTTCTTC. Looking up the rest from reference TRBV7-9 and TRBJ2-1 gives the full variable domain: DTGVSQNPRHKITKRGQNVTFRCDPISEHNRLYWYRQTLGQGPEFLTYFQNEAQLEKSRLLSDRFSAERPKGSFSTLEIQRTEQGDSAMYLCASSSFGGSNNEQFFGPGTRLTVL.

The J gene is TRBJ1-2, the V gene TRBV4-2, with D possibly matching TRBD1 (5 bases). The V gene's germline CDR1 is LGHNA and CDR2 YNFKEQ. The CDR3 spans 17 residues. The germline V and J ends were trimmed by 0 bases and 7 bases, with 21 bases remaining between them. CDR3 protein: CASSQDGALGVGVGYTF. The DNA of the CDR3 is TGTGCCAGCAGCCAAGATGGGGCACTAGGCGTTGGGGTTGGCTACACCTTC.

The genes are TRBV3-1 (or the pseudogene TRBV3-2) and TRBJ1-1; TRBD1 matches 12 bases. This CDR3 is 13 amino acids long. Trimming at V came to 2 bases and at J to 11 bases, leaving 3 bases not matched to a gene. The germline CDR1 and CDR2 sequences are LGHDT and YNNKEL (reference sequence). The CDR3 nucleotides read TGTGCCAGCAGCCAATTGGGGACAGGGGGCGCTTTCTTT. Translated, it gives CASSQLGTGGAFF.

The CDR3 sequence is CASSGDRGVETQYF. Here the CDR3 DNA reads TGTGCCAGCAGCGGGGACAGGGGGGTGGAGACCCAGTACTTC. The rearrangement links TRBV7-9 to TRBJ2-5; 11 nucleotides align to TRBD1. V gave up 5 bases and J gave up 5 bases; unmatched junction bases: 4. The CDR3 runs to 14 residues. The germline gives CDR1 SEHNR, CDR2 FQNEAQ (reference sequence).

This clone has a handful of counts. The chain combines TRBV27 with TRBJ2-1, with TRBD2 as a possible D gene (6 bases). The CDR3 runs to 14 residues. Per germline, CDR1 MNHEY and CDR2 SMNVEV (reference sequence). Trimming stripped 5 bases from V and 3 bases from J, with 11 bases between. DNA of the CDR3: TGTGCCAGCAGTCGTGGGGGGAACTACAATGAGCAGTTCTTC. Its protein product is CASSRGGNYNEQFF.

The CDR3 DNA follows: TGTGCCAGCAGAAGGGACAGGGCCTCCTACGAGCAGTACTTC. Protein: CASRRDRASYEQYF. J is TRBJ2-7 and V is TRBV13; 9 positions agree with TRBD1. Trimming at V came to 6 bases and at J to 0 bases, leaving 3 bases not matched to a gene. Germline CDR1 and CDR2: PRHDT and FYEKMQ (reference sequence). CDR3 length: 14 residues.

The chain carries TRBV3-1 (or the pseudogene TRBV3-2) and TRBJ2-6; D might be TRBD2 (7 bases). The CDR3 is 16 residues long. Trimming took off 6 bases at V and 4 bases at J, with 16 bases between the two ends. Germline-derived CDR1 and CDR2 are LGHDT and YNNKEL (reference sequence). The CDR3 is CASRGRGGVGANVLTF. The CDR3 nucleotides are TGTGCCAGCAGGGGGAGGGGGGGAGTGGGGGCCAACGTCCTGACTTTC.

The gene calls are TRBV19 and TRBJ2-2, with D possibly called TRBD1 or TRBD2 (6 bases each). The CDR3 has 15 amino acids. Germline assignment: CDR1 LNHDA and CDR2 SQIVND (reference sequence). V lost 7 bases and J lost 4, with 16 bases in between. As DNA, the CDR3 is TGTGCCAGTACTGTTGGAGGGGGGCCCACCGGGGAGCTGTTTTTT. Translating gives CASTVGGGPTGELFF.

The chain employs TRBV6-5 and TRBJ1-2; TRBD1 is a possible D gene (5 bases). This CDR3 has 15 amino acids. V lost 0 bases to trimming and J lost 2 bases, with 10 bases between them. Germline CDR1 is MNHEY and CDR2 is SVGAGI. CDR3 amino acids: CASSYSYKGNYGYTF. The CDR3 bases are TGTGCCAGCAGTTACTCGTACAAGGGGAACTATGGCTACACCTTC.

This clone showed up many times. CDR3 in DNA: TGTGCCAGCTCACCACCGAATCAGCCCCAGCATTTT. The encoded protein is CASSPPNQPQHF. The chain recombines TRBV18 with TRBJ1-5, with D uncertain. This CDR3 region has 12 residues. Germline V gene data show CDR1 as KGHSH and CDR2 as LQKENI. Trimming stripped 0 bases from V and 4 bases from J, with 1 base between.

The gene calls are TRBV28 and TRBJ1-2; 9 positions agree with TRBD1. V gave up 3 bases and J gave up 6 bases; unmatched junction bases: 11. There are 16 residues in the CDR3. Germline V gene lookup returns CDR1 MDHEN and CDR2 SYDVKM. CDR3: CASSFRVFGQGNGYTF. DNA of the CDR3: TGTGCCAGCAGTTTTAGGGTATTTGGACAGGGGAATGGCTACACCTTC.

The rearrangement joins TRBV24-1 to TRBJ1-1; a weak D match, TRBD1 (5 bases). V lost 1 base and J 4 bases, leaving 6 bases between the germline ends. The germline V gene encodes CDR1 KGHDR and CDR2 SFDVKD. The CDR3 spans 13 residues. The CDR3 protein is CATSDFGGTEAFF. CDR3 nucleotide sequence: TGTGCCACCAGTGATTTTGGGGGCACTGAAGCTTTCTTT.

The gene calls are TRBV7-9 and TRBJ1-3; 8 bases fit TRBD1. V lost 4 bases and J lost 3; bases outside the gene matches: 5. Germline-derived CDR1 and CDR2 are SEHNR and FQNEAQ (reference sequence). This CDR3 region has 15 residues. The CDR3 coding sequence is TGTGCCAGCAGCTCAGGGACAGGCGATGGAAACACCATATATTTT. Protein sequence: CASSSGTGDGNTIYF.

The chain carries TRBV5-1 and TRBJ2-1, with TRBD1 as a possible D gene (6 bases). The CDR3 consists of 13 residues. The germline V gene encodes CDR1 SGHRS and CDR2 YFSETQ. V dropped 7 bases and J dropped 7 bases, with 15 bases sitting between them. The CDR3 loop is CASGRLQGNEQFF. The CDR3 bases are TGCGCCAGCGGCCGCCTCCAGGGGAATGAGCAGTTCTTC.